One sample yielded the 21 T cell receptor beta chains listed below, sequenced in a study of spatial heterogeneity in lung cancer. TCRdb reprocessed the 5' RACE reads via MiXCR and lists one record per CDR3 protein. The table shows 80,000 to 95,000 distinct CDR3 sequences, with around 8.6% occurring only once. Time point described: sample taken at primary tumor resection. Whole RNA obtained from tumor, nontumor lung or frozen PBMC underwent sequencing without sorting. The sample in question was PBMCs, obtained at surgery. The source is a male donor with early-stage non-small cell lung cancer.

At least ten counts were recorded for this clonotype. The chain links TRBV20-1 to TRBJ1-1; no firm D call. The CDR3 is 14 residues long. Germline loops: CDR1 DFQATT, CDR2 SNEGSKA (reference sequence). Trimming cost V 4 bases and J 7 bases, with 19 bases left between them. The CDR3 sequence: CSATVQSSSIEAFF. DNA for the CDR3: TGCAGTGCTACCGTCCAGTCTAGTTCGATTGAAGCTTTCTTT.

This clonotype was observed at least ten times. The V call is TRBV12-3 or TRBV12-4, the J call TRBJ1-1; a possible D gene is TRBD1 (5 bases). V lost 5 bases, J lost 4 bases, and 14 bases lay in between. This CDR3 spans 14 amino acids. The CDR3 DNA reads TGTGCCAGCAGTACCGGTGGGAGGGGCACTGAAGCTTTCTTT. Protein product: CASSTGGRGTEAFF.

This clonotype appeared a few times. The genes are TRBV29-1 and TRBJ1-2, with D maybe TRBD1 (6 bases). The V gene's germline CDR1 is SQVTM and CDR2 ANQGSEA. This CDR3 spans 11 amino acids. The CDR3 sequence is CKPGAIYGYTF. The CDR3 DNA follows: TGCAAGCCAGGGGCGATTTATGGCTACACCTTC.

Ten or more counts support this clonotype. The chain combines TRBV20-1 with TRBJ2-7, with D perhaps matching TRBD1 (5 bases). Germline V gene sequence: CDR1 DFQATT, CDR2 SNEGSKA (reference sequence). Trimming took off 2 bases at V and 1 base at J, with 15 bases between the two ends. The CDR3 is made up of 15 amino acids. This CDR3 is CSARHRLRQSYEQYF. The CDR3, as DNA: TGCAGTGCTAGACACCGACTTCGACAGTCCTACGAGCAGTACTTC.

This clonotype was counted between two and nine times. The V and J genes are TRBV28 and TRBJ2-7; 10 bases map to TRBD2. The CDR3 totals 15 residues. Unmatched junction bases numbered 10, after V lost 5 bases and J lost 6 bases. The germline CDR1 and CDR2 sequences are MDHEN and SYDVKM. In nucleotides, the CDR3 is TGTGCCAGCAGTCCCTATAGCGGGAGGTACTTCGAGCAGTACTTC. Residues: CASSPYSGRYFEQYF.

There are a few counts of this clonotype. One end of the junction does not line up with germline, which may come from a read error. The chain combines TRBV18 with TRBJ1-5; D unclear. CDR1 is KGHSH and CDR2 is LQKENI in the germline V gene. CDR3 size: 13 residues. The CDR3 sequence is CASSPDGDQPQHF. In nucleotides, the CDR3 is TGTGCCAGCTCACCGGACGGCGATCAACCCCAGCATTTT.

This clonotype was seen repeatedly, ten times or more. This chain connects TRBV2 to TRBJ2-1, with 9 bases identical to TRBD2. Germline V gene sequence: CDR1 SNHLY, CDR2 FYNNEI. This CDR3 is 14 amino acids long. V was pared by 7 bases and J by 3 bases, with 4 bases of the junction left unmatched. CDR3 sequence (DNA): TGTGCCAGCAAACTAGCGGGCCTCTACAATGAGCAGTTCTTC. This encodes CASKLAGLYNEQFF.

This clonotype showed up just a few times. The CDR3 protein is CASRPGTVGNQPQHF. The CDR3 bases are TGTGCCAGCAGACCCGGGACAGTCGGGAATCAGCCCCAGCATTTT. This rearrangement joins TRBV7-2 to TRBJ1-5; 7 nucleotides agree with TRBD1. CDR3 size: 15 residues. The germline CDR1 and CDR2 sequences are SGHTA and FQGNSA. Germline trimming cut 6 bases from V and 4 bases from J; bases unmatched to any gene: 9.

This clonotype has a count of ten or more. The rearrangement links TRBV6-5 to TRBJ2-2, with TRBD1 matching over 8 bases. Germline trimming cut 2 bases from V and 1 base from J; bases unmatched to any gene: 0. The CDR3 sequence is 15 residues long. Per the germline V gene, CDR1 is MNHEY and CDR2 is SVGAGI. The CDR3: CASSYGTGNTGELFF. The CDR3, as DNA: TGTGCCAGCAGTTACGGGACAGGGAACACCGGGGAGCTGTTTTTT.

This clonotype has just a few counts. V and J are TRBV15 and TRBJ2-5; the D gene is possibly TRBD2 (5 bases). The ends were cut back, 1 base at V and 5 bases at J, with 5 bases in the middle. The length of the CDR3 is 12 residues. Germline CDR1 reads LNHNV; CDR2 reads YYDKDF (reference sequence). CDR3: CATSRAGETQYF. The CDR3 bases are TGTGCCACCAGCAGAGCGGGGGAGACCCAGTACTTC.

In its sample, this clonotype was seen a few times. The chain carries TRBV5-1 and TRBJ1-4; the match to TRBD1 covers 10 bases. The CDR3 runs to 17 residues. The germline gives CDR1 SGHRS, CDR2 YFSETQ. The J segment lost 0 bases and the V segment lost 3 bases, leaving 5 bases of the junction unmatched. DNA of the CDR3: TGCGCCAGCAGCTCTCCGGGACAGGGGCCAACTAATGAAAAACTGTTTTTT. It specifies CASSSPGQGPTNEKLFF.

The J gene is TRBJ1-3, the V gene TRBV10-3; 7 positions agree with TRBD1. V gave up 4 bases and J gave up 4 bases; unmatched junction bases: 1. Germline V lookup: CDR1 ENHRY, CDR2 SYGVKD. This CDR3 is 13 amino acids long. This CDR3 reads CAISGQGGNTIYF. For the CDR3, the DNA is TGTGCCATCAGTGGACAGGGCGGAAACACCATATATTTT.

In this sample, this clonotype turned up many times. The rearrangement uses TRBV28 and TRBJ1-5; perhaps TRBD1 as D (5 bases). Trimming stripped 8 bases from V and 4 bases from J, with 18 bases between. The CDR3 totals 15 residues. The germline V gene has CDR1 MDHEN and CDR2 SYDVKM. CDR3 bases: TGTGCCAGCCTACAGATTGGGCAGGGAAATCAGCCCCAGCATTTT. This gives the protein CASLQIGQGNQPQHF.

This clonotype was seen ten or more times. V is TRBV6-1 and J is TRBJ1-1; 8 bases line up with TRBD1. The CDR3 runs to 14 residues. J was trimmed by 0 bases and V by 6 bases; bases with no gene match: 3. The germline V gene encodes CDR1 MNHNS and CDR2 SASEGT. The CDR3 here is CASSQGALNTEAFF. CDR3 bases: TGTGCCAGCAGCCAGGGGGCATTGAACACTGAAGCTTTCTTT.

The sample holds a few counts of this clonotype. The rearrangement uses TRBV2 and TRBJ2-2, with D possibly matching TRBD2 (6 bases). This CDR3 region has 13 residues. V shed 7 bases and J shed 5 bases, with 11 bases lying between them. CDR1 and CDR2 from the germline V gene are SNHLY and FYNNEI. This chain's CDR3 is CASNGGRTGELFF. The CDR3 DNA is TGTGCCAGCAACGGGGGACGTACCGGGGAGCTGTTTTTT.

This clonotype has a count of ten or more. For the CDR3, the DNA is TGTGCCAGCAGCCAAGGACCCTCCTACGAGCAGTACTTC. It is translated as CASSQGPSYEQYF. The chain has TRBV3-1 and TRBJ2-7; D remains ambiguous. V lost 1 base and J lost 0, with 4 bases in between. This CDR3 has 13 amino acids. CDR1 is LGHDT, CDR2 YNNKEL, per germline (reference sequence).

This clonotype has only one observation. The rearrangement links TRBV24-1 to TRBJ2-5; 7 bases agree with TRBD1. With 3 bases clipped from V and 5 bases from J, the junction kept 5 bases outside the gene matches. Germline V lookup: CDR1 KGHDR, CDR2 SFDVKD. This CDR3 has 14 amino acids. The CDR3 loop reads CATSDTGDAETQYF. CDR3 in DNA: TGTGCCACCAGTGATACAGGGGACGCGGAGACCCAGTACTTC.

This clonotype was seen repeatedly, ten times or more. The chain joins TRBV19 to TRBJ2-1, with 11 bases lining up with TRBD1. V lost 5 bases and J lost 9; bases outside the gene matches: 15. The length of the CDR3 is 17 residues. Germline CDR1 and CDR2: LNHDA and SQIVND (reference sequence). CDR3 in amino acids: CASSLRPGQGARGEQFF. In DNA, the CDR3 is TGTGCCAGTAGTCTCAGACCTGGACAGGGGGCGCGAGGTGAGCAGTTCTTC.

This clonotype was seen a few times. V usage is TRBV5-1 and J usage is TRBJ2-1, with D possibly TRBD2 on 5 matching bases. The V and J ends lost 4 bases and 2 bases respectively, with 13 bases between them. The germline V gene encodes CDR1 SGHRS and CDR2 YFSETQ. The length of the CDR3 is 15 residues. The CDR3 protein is CASSPAPGAYNEQFF. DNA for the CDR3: TGCGCCAGCAGCCCCGCCCCCGGGGCCTACAATGAGCAGTTCTTC.

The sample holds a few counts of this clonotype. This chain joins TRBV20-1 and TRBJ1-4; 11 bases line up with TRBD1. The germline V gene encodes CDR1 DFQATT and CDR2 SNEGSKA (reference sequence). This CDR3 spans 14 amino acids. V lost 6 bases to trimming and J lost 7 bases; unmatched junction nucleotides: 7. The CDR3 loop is CSAGTGQGVEKLFF. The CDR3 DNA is TGCAGTGCCGGGACGGGACAGGGGGTTGAAAAACTGTTTTTT.

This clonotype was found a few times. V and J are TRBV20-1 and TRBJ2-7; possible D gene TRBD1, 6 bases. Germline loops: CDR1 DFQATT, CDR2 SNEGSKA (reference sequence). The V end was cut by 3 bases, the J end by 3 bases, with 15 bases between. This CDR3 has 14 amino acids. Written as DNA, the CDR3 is TGCAGTGCTAGCGGACAGCCAGCAGGCTACGAGCAGTACTTC. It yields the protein CSASGQPAGYEQYF.